These 23 T cell receptor beta chains came from one sample sequenced in a study of Ad26.COV2.S vaccination and SARS-CoV-2 variants. Treatment indicated: roughly 19 received Ad26.COV2.S at low or high dose, single or two shots; 5 received placebo; per-sample allocation not given. Material that was analyzed had been drawn on day 63 after the first vaccine or placebo injection. Produced via immunoSEQ multiplex PCR; TCRdb's table is partial and in-frame only. The sample carries fewer than 400,000 clones, approximately 90% recorded once. The source material was peripheral blood, sampled in a trial of Ad26.COV2.S vaccine versus placebo. All receptors come from a person aged 18-60 years who received the Ad26.COV2.S COVID-19 vaccine or a placebo.

This chain joins TRBV27 and TRBJ1-1, with D perhaps TRBD1 (5 bases). CDR3 length equals 15 residues. Germline CDR1 reads MNHEY; CDR2 reads SMNVEV (reference sequence). The V end was cut by 3 bases, the J end by 5 bases, with 16 bases between. The CDR3: CASSLGRDRRTEAFF. The DNA for the CDR3 is TGTGCCAGCAGTTTGGGAAGGGACCGGAGGACTGAAGCTTTCTTT.

This clone was seen a handful of times. J is TRBJ1-6 and V is TRBV2, with D maybe TRBD1 (5 bases). CDR3 length: 15 amino acids. Germline V gene data show CDR1 as SNHLY and CDR2 as FYNNEI. Deletions cut 5 bases from V and 0 bases from J, with 8 bases between. Written as DNA, the CDR3 is TGTGCCAGCAGTCTGACAGACTCCTATAATTCACCCCTCCACTTT. Translation: CASSLTDSYNSPLHF.

With respect to this clone: Other DNA sequences in this sample translate to the same CDR3. The V gene is TRBV19, the J gene TRBJ2-1; TRBD1 aligns across 10 bases. The CDR3 length is 14 residues. Germline lookup yields CDR1 LNHDA and CDR2 SQIVND (reference sequence). The ends lost 4 bases at V and 10 bases at J; junction bases unmatched: 7. The DNA of the CDR3 is TGTGCCAGTAGTACCCGGACAGGGGGGTACGAGCAGTTCTTC. It translates to CASSTRTGGYEQFF.

This sequence joins TRBV18 and TRBJ1-5; D gene ambiguous. This CDR3 is 13 amino acids long. In germline, CDR1 is KGHSH, CDR2 LQKENI. The V and J ends lost 3 bases and 7 bases respectively, with 10 bases between them. The CDR3 reads CASSPGVGQPQHF. Here the CDR3 DNA reads TGTGCCAGCTCACCTGGGGTCGGGCAGCCCCAGCATTTT.

In DNA, the CDR3 is TGCAGCGTGTCGGACAGGGGGCCCTCTGAAGCTTTCTTT. Its translation: CSVSDRGPSEAFF. V usage is TRBV29-1 and J usage is TRBJ1-1, with TRBD1 identical over 11 bases. J was trimmed by 6 bases and V by 6 bases; bases with no gene match: 6. Germline V gives CDR1 SQVTM, CDR2 ANQGSEA. The CDR3 is made up of 13 amino acids.

J is TRBJ1-4 and V is TRBV5-6; D is unclear. Trimming pared 1 base from V and 8 bases from J, leaving 12 bases between. Germline V CDR1 and CDR2: SGHDT, YYEEEE. This CDR3 has 14 residues. For the CDR3, the DNA is TGTGCCAGCAGCTTGAGGGTGCCCTACGAAAAACTGTTTTTT. Protein: CASSLRVPYEKLFF. Supplemented by reference TRBV5-6 and TRBJ1-4, the full variable domain reads DAGVTQSPTHLIKTRGQQVTLRCSPKSGHDTVSWYQQALGQGPQFIFQYYEEEERQRGNFPDRFSGHQFPNYSSELNVNALLLGDSALYLCASSLRVPYEKLFFGSGTQLSVL.

The chain links TRBV4-1 to TRBJ2-7; 12 nucleotides line up with TRBD2. With V trimmed by 5 bases and J by 2 bases, 10 bases remained unmatched. The CDR3 consists of 17 residues. Germline V gene sequence: CDR1 MGHRA, CDR2 YSYEKL. The CDR3 coding sequence is TGCGCCAGCAGCGAAAAAGTGACTAGCGGGGGAGCCTACGAGCAGTACTTC. Residues: CASSEKVTSGGAYEQYF.

This clone appeared a few times. J is TRBJ2-7 and V is TRBV7-2, with 7 bases aligning to TRBD1. After removal of 2 bases from V and 3 bases from J, the junction contained 4 bases not matched to a gene. The CDR3 contains 14 residues. CDR1 and CDR2 (germline): SGHTA, FQGNSA. DNA for the CDR3: TGTGCCAGCAGCTTACAACAGGGGATCTACGAGCAGTACTTC. It specifies CASSLQQGIYEQYF.

V gene TRBV21-1 combines with J gene TRBJ1-2; the table names TRBD1, a call not compared with the DNA. TRBV21-1 is annotated as a pseudogene. This CDR3 is built from 17 residues. The CDR3 reads CASSTPWTGVRPYGYTF. The DNA of the CDR3 is TGTGCCAGCAGCACTCCTTGGACAGGGGTCCGACCTTATGGCTACACCTTC.

The V and J genes are TRBV7-8 and TRBJ1-3; D unresolved. The CDR3 length is 15 residues. V dropped 3 bases and J dropped 8 bases, with 17 bases sitting between them. Per germline, CDR1 SGHVS and CDR2 FQNEAQ. CDR3 protein: CASSFFSVSWDTIYF. CDR3 bases: TGTGCCAGCAGCTTTTTTAGTGTTTCGTGGGACACCATATATTTT.

The chain carries TRBV7-6 and TRBJ1-3; no definite D call. This CDR3 is built from 15 residues. CDR1 is SGHVS and CDR2 is FNYEAQ in the germline V gene. Trimming stripped 6 bases from V and 2 bases from J, with 14 bases between. The CDR3 region is CASRVTREAGNTIYF. The CDR3 DNA sequence: TGTGCCAGCAGGGTCACTAGGGAGGCTGGAAACACCATATATTTT.

The chain carries TRBV6-6 and TRBJ1-1; no clear D gene. Germline CDR1 is MNHNY and CDR2 is SVGAGI (reference sequence). This CDR3 region has 11 residues. The V gene lost 2 bases and the J gene lost 7 bases, with 5 bases spanning the gap. The CDR3 nucleotides are TGTGCCAGCAGTTACGTAGATGAAGCTTTCTTT. Its protein is CASSYVDEAFF.

This clone was detected once. The J gene is TRBJ2-7, the V gene TRBV4-2, with 9 nucleotides matching TRBD1. Trimming took 4 bases from V and 1 from J; bases not matched to a gene: 5. CDR1 LGHNA and CDR2 YNFKEQ come from the germline V gene. The CDR3 runs to 15 residues. DNA for the CDR3: TGTGCCAGCAGCCTAGCCGGGACAGGGTCCTACGAGCAGTACTTC. It is translated as CASSLAGTGSYEQYF.

The genes are TRBV12-5 and TRBJ2-3; D is undetermined. The V end was cut by 6 bases, the J end by 3 bases, with 13 bases between. This CDR3 comprises 14 residues. Germline V gene sequence: CDR1 LGHNT, CDR2 FRNRAP. CDR3 nucleotide sequence: TGTGCTAGTGGCACCCCCCCGAGGACAGATACGCAGTATTTT. Translating it yields CASGTPPRTDTQYF.

This chain connects TRBV18 to TRBJ2-3; no reliable D call. The V and J ends lost 2 bases and 2 bases respectively, with 11 bases between them. CDR3 size: 15 residues. The germline V gene encodes CDR1 KGHSH and CDR2 LQKENI. The CDR3 DNA is TGTGCCAGCTCACCAGCGAATTACGACACAGATACGCAGTATTTT. Translation gives CASSPANYDTDTQYF.

This clone was recorded only once. The chain uses TRBV7-8 and TRBJ1-1; D is ambiguous. This CDR3 is built from 13 residues. Germline CDR1 is SGHVS and CDR2 is FQNEAQ. The V end lost 1 base, the J end lost 6 bases, and 9 bases lay between the germline ends. CDR3: CASSLDREAEAFF. CDR3 sequence (DNA): TGTGCCAGCAGCTTAGATCGGGAGGCTGAAGCTTTCTTT.

Only a few counts were recorded for this clone. This chain joins TRBV19 and TRBJ1-3, with 7 nucleotides matching TRBD1. Germline lookup yields CDR1 LNHDA and CDR2 SQIVND (reference sequence). The CDR3 covers 16 residues. Trimming removed 6 bases from V and 0 bases from J; junction bases left unmatched: 8. Here the CDR3 DNA reads TGTGCCAGTAGGACACAGGGGTCCTACTCTGGAAACACCATATATTTT. It is translated as CASRTQGSYSGNTIYF.

The genes are TRBV4-1 and TRBJ2-5; the D gene is possibly TRBD1 (6 bases). Germline V gene data show CDR1 as MGHRA and CDR2 as YSYEKL. This CDR3 contains 15 residues. The V end was cut by 4 bases, the J end by 4 bases, with 16 bases between. CDR3 region: CASSPQGTRGETQYF. CDR3 nucleotide sequence: TGCGCCAGCAGCCCACAGGGAACTCGGGGAGAGACCCAGTACTTC.

The V call is TRBV6-1, the J call TRBJ2-7; either TRBD1 or TRBD2 may supply D (5 bases each). The CDR3 is 12 residues long. V dropped 2 bases and J dropped 6 bases, with 8 bases sitting between them. The germline CDR1 and CDR2 sequences are MNHNS and SASEGT. CDR3 in DNA: TGTGCCAGCAGTGAAATGAGGGGCGAGCAGTACTTC. Its protein product is CASSEMRGEQYF.

This clone was observed once. This chain joins TRBV14 and TRBJ2-5; D not certain. This CDR3 has 11 amino acids. Trimming left V 3 bases short and J 9 bases short, with 8 bases between. Per the germline V gene, CDR1 is SGHDN and CDR2 is FVKESK. The CDR3 region has the DNA TGTGCCAGCAGCCACCGAGGAGCCCAGTACTTC. Translated, it gives CASSHRGAQYF.

V usage is TRBV5-1 and J usage is TRBJ1-1; D unresolved. Germline V gene sequence: CDR1 SGHRS, CDR2 YFSETQ. This CDR3 is 15 amino acids long. Deletions cut 4 bases from V and 0 bases from J, with 13 bases between. CDR3 nucleotides: TGCGCCAGCAGCCTCCGCCTCGGCCTGAACACTGAAGCTTTCTTT. Translated: CASSLRLGLNTEAFF.

This chain connects TRBV3-1 (or the pseudogene TRBV3-2) to TRBJ2-1; the match to TRBD2 covers 7 bases. The CDR3 contains 14 residues. Trimming removed 4 bases from V and 2 bases from J; junction bases left unmatched: 2. The V gene's germline CDR1 is LGHDT and CDR2 YNNKEL (reference sequence). As DNA, the CDR3 is TGTGCCAGCAGCCTCGGACTAGCCTACAATGAGCAGTTCTTC. Protein product: CASSLGLAYNEQFF.

The chain has TRBV3-1 (or the pseudogene TRBV3-2) and TRBJ1-2; 9 bases line up with TRBD1. The CDR3 has 15 amino acids. V gave up 4 bases and J gave up 8 bases; unmatched junction bases: 11. Germline V lookup: CDR1 LGHDT, CDR2 YNNKEL (reference sequence). The chain's CDR3 is CASSRTGGRGEGYTF. The DNA for the CDR3 is TGTGCCAGCAGCCGTACAGGGGGCAGGGGGGAAGGCTACACCTTC.